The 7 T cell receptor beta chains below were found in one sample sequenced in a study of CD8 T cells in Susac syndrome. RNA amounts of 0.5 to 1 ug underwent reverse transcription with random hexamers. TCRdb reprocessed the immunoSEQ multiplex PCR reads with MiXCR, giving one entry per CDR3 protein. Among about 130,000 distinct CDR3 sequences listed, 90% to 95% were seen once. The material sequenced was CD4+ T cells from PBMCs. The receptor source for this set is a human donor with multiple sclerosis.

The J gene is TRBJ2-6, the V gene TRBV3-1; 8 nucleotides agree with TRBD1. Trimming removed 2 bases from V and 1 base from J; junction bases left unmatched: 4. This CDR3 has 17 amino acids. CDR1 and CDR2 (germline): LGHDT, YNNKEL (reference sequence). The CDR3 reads CASSQQGAGSGANVLTF. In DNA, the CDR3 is TGTGCCAGCAGCCAACAGGGGGCCGGTTCTGGGGCCAACGTCCTGACTTTC.

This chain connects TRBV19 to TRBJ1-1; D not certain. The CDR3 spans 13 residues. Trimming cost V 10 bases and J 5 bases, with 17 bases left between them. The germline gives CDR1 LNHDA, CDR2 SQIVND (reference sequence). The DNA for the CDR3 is TGTGCCACCTCGGTCGAAAGGTTGACTGAAGCTTTCTTT. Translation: CATSVERLTEAFF.

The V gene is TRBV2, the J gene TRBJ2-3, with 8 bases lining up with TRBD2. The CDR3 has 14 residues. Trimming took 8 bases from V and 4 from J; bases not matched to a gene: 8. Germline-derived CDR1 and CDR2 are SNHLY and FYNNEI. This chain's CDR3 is CASEGVGGADTQYF. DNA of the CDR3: TGTGCCAGCGAAGGAGTCGGGGGGGCAGATACGCAGTATTTT.

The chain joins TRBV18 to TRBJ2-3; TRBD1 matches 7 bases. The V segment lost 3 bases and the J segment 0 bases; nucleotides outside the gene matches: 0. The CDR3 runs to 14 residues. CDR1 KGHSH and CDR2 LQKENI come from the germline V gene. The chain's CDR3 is CASSPDRSTDTQYF. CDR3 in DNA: TGTGCCAGCTCACCGGACAGGAGCACAGATACGCAGTATTTT.

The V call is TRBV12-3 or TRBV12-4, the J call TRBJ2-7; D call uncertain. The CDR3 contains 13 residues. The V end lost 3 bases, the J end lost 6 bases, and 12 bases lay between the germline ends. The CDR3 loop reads CASSLVESREQYF. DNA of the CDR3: TGTGCCAGCAGTTTGGTTGAATCTCGCGAGCAGTACTTC.

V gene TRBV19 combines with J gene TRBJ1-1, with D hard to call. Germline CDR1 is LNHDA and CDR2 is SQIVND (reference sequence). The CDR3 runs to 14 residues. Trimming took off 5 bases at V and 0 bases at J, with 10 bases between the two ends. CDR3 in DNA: TGTGCCAGTAGTGTATCGTCACTGAACACTGAAGCTTTCTTT. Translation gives CASSVSSLNTEAFF.

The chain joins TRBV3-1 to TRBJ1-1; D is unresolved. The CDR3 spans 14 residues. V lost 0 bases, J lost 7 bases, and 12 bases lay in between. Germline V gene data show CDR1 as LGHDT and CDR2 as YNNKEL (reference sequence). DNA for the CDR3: TGTGCCAGCAGCCAAGAAGGCGGAGGGAGTGAAGCTTTCTTT. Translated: CASSQEGGGSEAFF.